The 25 T cell receptor beta chains in this list originate from one sample, sequenced in a study of T cell repertoires in cytomegalovirus infection. TCRdb reprocessed the reads with MiXCR, giving one entry per CDR3 protein. Here the sample spans fewer than 300,000 distinct CDR3 sequences, over 20% being singletons. Sequencing was performed on PBMCs. These receptors all stem from a human donor in good health (CMV status not recorded). Some clones in this sample may be carry-over from other donors' samples.

This clonotype was counted only a few times. The chain joins TRBV10-3 to TRBJ2-3; 8 bases are a match to TRBD2. Germline V CDR1 and CDR2: ENHRY, SYGVKD. The CDR3 totals 15 residues. V shed 2 bases, J shed 4 bases, and the junction held 5 bases outside the gene matches. Here the CDR3 reads CAISEVGRASDTQYF. The CDR3 nucleotides read TGTGCCATCAGTGAGGTCGGGAGGGCCTCAGATACGCAGTATTTT.

This clonotype was observed many times. This rearrangement joins TRBV7-6 to TRBJ2-2; D is undetermined. V lost 0 bases and J lost 7, with 6 bases in between. The CDR3 is made up of 13 amino acids. Germline V CDR1 and CDR2: SGHVS, FNYEAQ. The CDR3 loop is CASSLANLGELFF. Written as DNA, the CDR3 is TGTGCCAGCAGCTTAGCTAACCTCGGGGAGCTGTTTTTT. The variable domain in full, with the rest retrieved from reference TRBV7-6 and TRBJ2-2, is GAGVSQSPRYKVTKRGQDVALRCDPISGHVSLYWYRQALGQGPEFLTYFNYEAQQDKSGLPNDRFSAERPEGSISTLTIQRTEQRDSAMYRCASSLANLGELFFGEGSRLTVL.

This chain connects TRBV7-3 to TRBJ2-2; 14 bases are shared with TRBD2. CDR1 is SGHTA, CDR2 FQGTGA, per germline. CDR3 length equals 16 residues. The V segment lost 5 bases and the J segment 9 bases; nucleotides outside the gene matches: 8. The CDR3 protein is CASSLGLAGGQRELFF. The CDR3 DNA reads as TGTGCCAGCAGCCTCGGACTAGCGGGGGGCCAGAGGGAGCTGTTTTTT.

This clonotype was detected only a few times. V is TRBV6-1 and J is TRBJ1-3; D gene unclear. V lost 5 bases, J lost 0 bases, and 8 bases lay in between. This CDR3 is 14 amino acids long. In germline, CDR1 is MNHNS, CDR2 SASEGT. CDR3 DNA sequence: TGTGCCAGCAGTCGGACGGCCTCTGGAAACACCATATATTTT. The encoded protein is CASSRTASGNTIYF.

This clonotype has just a few counts. CDR3 DNA sequence: TGTGCCAGCAGTGATTCTATCTATGAGCAGTTCTTC. Translated: CASSDSIYEQFF. This sequence joins TRBV2 and TRBJ2-1; D is unclear. Germline loops: CDR1 SNHLY, CDR2 FYNNEI. V lost 3 bases and J lost 8, with 8 bases in between. CDR3 length: 12 residues.

The chain recombines TRBV27 with TRBJ1-2; TRBD1 aligns across 7 bases. CDR3 length: 15 amino acids. Per the germline V gene, CDR1 is MNHEY and CDR2 is SMNVEV (reference sequence). J was trimmed by 0 bases and V by 6 bases; bases with no gene match: 7. Written as DNA, the CDR3 is TGTGCCAGCAGGAAAGACAGGGCCCCTAACTATGGCTACACCTTC. It specifies CASRKDRAPNYGYTF.

J is TRBJ1-1 and V is TRBV10-2; D is perhaps TRBD1 (5 bases). Trimming pared 6 bases from V and 3 bases from J, leaving 11 bases between. The CDR3 is made up of 13 amino acids. Per the germline V gene, CDR1 is WSHSY and CDR2 is SAAADI. CDR3 nucleotides: TGCGCCAGCAGCCCAGGGTTCGACACTGAAGCTTTCTTT. Residues: CASSPGFDTEAFF.

The chain recombines TRBV6-5 with TRBJ1-2; no clear D gene. From germline, CDR1 is MNHEY and CDR2 SVGAGI. V was cut by 8 bases and J by 0 bases, with 4 bases left in between. The CDR3 extends over 11 amino acids. In DNA, the CDR3 is TGTGCCAGCGGGGCTAACTATGGCTACACCTTC. Translating it yields CASGANYGYTF.

CDR3 sequence (DNA): TGTGCCAGCACCACCAACAGGGGCTCCTACAATGAGCAGTTCTTC. Protein: CASTTNRGSYNEQFF. The chain combines TRBV6-2 or TRBV6-3 with TRBJ2-1, with 7 positions matching TRBD1. Germline V gene sequence: CDR1 MNHEY, CDR2 SVGEGT. J gave up 0 bases and V 7 bases, and 6 bases lay outside the gene matches. This CDR3 is 15 amino acids long.

This chain connects TRBV6-2 or TRBV6-3 to TRBJ2-5; D is uncertain. Trimming shortened V by 8 bases and J by 1 base, and 11 bases separated the two germline ends. CDR1 is MNHEY, CDR2 SVGEGT, per germline. The CDR3 extends over 13 amino acids. The CDR3 DNA is TGTGCCAGCCGTCTCCGGTTCCAAGAGACCCAGTACTTC. This sequence encodes CASRLRFQETQYF.

The rearrangement uses TRBV28 and TRBJ1-4; tentative D call: TRBD1 (5 bases). CDR3 size: 13 residues. Trimming cost V 8 bases and J 12 bases, with 19 bases left between them. Germline V gene lookup returns CDR1 MDHEN and CDR2 SYDVKM. CDR3 in amino acids: CASGTSPLTELFF. The CDR3 coding sequence is TGTGCCAGCGGGACCTCTCCATTAACAGAACTGTTTTTT.

This clonotype has at least ten counts. The chain couples TRBV7-8 to TRBJ1-2, with TRBD1 matching over 10 bases. The CDR3 covers 16 residues. J gave up 3 bases and V 5 bases, and 9 bases lay outside the gene matches. Germline V lookup: CDR1 SGHVS, CDR2 FQNEAQ. CDR3 in amino acids: CASSRYRTGGDYGYTF. DNA of the CDR3: TGTGCCAGCAGCCGTTACAGGACAGGGGGGGACTATGGCTACACCTTC.

This clonotype was seen at least ten times. The chain joins TRBV29-1 to TRBJ1-2, with 9 bases matching TRBD1. Germline V gives CDR1 SQVTM, CDR2 ANQGSEA. CDR3 size: 13 residues. Germline trimming cut 5 bases from V and 1 base from J; bases unmatched to any gene: 2. The CDR3 DNA reads as TGCAGCGTTATGGGACAGGGTAACTATGGCTACACCTTC. This gives the protein CSVMGQGNYGYTF.

The chain couples TRBV20-1 to TRBJ1-1; tentative D call: TRBD1 (5 bases). The V gene's germline CDR1 is DFQATT and CDR2 SNEGSKA (reference sequence). CDR3 size: 13 residues. DNA for the CDR3: TGCAGCCTCCAGGGAACTGAGAACACTGAAGCTTTCTTT. This encodes CSLQGTENTEAFF.

This clonotype was counted at least ten times. The J gene is TRBJ2-7, the V gene TRBV7-2; D unclear. This CDR3 comprises 14 residues. Germline lookup yields CDR1 SGHTA and CDR2 FQGNSA. V was clipped by 1 base and J by 6 bases, with 13 bases between them. DNA of the CDR3: TGTGCCAGCAGCTTAGACAGCGCTGCTTCCGAGCAGTACTTC. Its translation is CASSLDSAASEQYF.

This chain uses TRBV29-1 with TRBJ1-1; 8 nucleotides agree with TRBD1. Germline V CDR1 and CDR2: SQVTM, ANQGSEA. The J segment lost 0 bases and the V segment lost 5 bases, leaving 8 bases of the junction unmatched. This CDR3 contains 15 residues. CDR3 DNA: TGCAGCGTTAACAGGGGGGGGGTTTTGAACACTGAAGCTTTCTTT. Translating gives CSVNRGGVLNTEAFF.

This sequence joins TRBV24-1 and TRBJ1-5; TRBD1 might be the D (6 bases). The length of the CDR3 is 15 residues. The V end lost 4 bases, the J end lost 7 bases, and 16 bases lay between the germline ends. Germline assignment: CDR1 KGHDR and CDR2 SFDVKD. The CDR3 DNA is TGTGCCACCAGTGAGGGAACAGGGTCTTTCCAGCCCCAGCATTTT. Its protein product is CATSEGTGSFQPQHF.

This clonotype was counted at least ten times. The V call is TRBV15, the J call TRBJ2-1, with no clear D. The germline gives CDR1 LNHNV, CDR2 YYDKDF (reference sequence). CDR3 length: 13 amino acids. V lost 0 bases to trimming and J lost 9 bases, with 9 bases between them. CDR3 DNA sequence: TGTGCCACCAGCAGAGATCCCAGCTCTGAGCAGTTCTTC. This sequence encodes CATSRDPSSEQFF.

The V gene is TRBV7-2, the J gene TRBJ1-4; no clear D. Germline CDR1 is SGHTA and CDR2 is FQGNSA. Between the trimmed V and J ends, which lost 6 bases and 3 bases, there was a span of 11 bases. The CDR3 totals 14 residues. The CDR3 region is CASRSTGSNEKLFF. The CDR3 nucleotides read TGTGCCAGCAGATCTACGGGATCTAATGAAAAACTGTTTTTT.

This sequence joins TRBV19 and TRBJ1-5; D remains ambiguous. V was shortened by 6 bases and J by 0 bases, with 12 bases between the two germline ends. The germline V gene encodes CDR1 LNHDA and CDR2 SQIVND (reference sequence). The CDR3 extends over 15 amino acids. The CDR3 coding sequence is TGTGCCAGTAGCACTATCGGTAATAGCAATCAGCCCCAGCATTTT. Its translation is CASSTIGNSNQPQHF.

This chain uses TRBV27 with TRBJ1-1; possibly TRBD1 for D (5 bases). The CDR3 covers 15 residues. Trimming removed 3 bases at V and 4 bases at J, with 15 bases between. Germline values: CDR1 MNHEY, CDR2 SMNVEV (reference sequence). In nucleotides, the CDR3 is TGTGCCAGCAGTTTCTCGAGCAGGGAGGGCACTGAAGCTTTCTTT. Protein: CASSFSSREGTEAFF.

This clonotype was observed a few times. This sequence joins TRBV7-2 and TRBJ2-5; no definite D call. In germline, CDR1 is SGHTA, CDR2 FQGNSA. The CDR3 runs to 13 residues. The V gene lost 4 bases and the J gene lost 5 bases, with 11 bases spanning the gap. The CDR3 spells CASSYGYTETQYF. CDR3 DNA: TGTGCCAGCAGCTATGGGTATACGGAGACCCAGTACTTC.

This chain uses TRBV5-1 with TRBJ2-1; D remains ambiguous. The CDR3 sequence is 13 residues long. Germline CDR1 is SGHRS and CDR2 is YFSETQ. V shed 0 bases and J shed 9 bases, with 10 bases lying between them. In DNA, the CDR3 is TGCGCCAGCAGCTTGGCTCCGGCCGGTGAGCAGTTCTTC. Translation gives CASSLAPAGEQFF.

This clonotype was recorded many times. The CDR3 protein is CASSLTVRVTEAFF. The CDR3 coding sequence is TGTGCCAGCAGCTTAACTGTCCGAGTCACTGAAGCTTTCTTT. The V and J genes are TRBV7-2 and TRBJ1-1; D gene uncertain. V was clipped by 2 bases and J by 4 bases, with 11 bases between them. This CDR3 has 14 residues. In germline, CDR1 is SGHTA, CDR2 FQGNSA.

The chain employs TRBV5-5 and TRBJ2-7; 9 bases match TRBD1. Germline V gene data show CDR1 as SGHKS and CDR2 as YYEKEE (reference sequence). The CDR3 covers 15 residues. Trimming cost V 1 base and J 6 bases; bases outside gene matches: 8. CDR3 in DNA: TGTGCCAGCAGCTTGTCCGGGACAGGGCAGGGCGAGCAGTACTTC. Its translation: CASSLSGTGQGEQYF.